A selection of T cell receptor beta chains follows, all from one sample in a study of T-cell reconstitution after alpha-beta-depleted transplantation in children. TCRdb fed the PCR reads into MiXCR, producing one record per CDR3 protein. Here the sample spans roughly 340,000 distinct CDR3 sequences, about 17% being singletons. The specimen comprised PBMCs, mostly from graft donor cells, sampled 360 days after TCRalphabeta/CD19-depleted stem cell transplant. The origin of the receptors is a male patient between 2 and 10 years old who had a stem cell transplant for acute lymphoblastic leukemia, so the T cells may come from the graft donor. The CDR3 runs from the conserved cysteine through the conserved F or W. Size tells how often a clone was seen (once, few, many) or the class of an expanded clone, and some rows leave it out.

TRBV3-1	TRBJ1-3	NA	CASSHPPGASGNTIYF
TRBV27	TRBJ2-7	many	CASGSSYEQYF
TRBV12-3/TRBV12-4	TRBJ2-5	NA	CASSLGFLTSGSFQETQYF
TRBV6-2/TRBV6-3	TRBJ1-3	few	CASTTISTQGAKEWSGNTIYF
TRBV20-1	TRBJ2-1	few	CSARDQDPPHYGSYNEQFF
TRBV20-1	TRBJ2-5	many	CSARDFGQGQETQYF
TRBV15	TRBJ2-2	few	CATSRSRVQETLFF
TRBV15	TRBJ1-1	few	CATSGRQGRTEAFF
TRBV28	TRBJ2-1	NA	CASGSAGVQSNEQFF
TRBV5-1	TRBJ1-2	NA	CASSLEGFNYGYTF
TRBV6-5	TRBJ2-5	NA	CASRLEGGAQYF
TRBV9	TRBJ2-1	few	CASSPVHRGHEQFF
TRBV7-8	TRBJ1-2	NA	CASSFRDTSYGYTF
TRBV18	TRBJ1-2	NA	CASSPAPSRGYTF
TRBV4-1	TRBJ2-7	NA	CASSQDLGLAGVYEQYF
TRBV7-2	TRBJ1-6	NA	CASSLSSLGNSPLHF
TRBV19	TRBJ2-7	NA	CASSTSTHRGTYEQYF
TRBV7-3	TRBJ2-2	NA	CASSPRPLAGVTPGELFF
TRBV20-1	TRBJ2-1	many	CSARGTSSHYNEQFF
TRBV7-3	TRBJ2-2	few	CASSLIGQDGELFF
TRBV20-1	TRBJ1-1	many	CSAQPGRRAFF
TRBV4-1	TRBJ2-5	NA	CASSSNSGRAHPQETQYF